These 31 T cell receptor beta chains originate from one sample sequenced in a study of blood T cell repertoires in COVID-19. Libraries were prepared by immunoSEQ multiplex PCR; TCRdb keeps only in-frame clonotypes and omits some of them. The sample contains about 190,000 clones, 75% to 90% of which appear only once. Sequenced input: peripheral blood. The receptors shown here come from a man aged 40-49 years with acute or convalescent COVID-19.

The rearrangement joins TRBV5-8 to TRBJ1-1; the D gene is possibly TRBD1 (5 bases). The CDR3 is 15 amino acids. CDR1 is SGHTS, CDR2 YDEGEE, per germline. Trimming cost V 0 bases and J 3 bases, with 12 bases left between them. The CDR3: CASSLARLGDTEAFF. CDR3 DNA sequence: TGTGCCAGCAGCTTGGCCCGGTTAGGGGACACTGAAGCTTTCTTT.

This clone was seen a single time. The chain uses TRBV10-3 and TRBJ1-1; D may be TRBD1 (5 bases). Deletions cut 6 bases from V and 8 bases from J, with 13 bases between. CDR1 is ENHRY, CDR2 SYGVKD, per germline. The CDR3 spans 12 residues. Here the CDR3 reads CAISKGPQEAFF. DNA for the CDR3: TGTGCCATCAGCAAGGGGCCCCAAGAAGCTTTCTTT.

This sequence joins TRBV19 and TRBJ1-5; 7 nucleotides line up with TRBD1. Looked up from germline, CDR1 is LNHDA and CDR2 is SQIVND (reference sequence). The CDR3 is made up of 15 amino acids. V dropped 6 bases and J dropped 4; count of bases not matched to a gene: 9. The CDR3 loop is CASRNPGTDNQPQHF. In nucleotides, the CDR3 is TGTGCCAGTAGGAACCCCGGGACAGATAATCAGCCCCAGCATTTT. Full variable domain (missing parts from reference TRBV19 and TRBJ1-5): DGGITQSPKYLFRKEGQNVTLSCEQNLNHDAMYWYRQDPGQGLRLIYYSQIVNDFQKGDIAEGYSVSREKKESFPLTVTSAQKNPTAFYLCASRNPGTDNQPQHFGDGTRLSIL.

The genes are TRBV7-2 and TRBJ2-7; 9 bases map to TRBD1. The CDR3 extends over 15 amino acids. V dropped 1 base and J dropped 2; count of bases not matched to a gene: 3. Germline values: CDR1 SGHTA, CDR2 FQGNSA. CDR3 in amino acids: CASSLVGQGPYEQYF. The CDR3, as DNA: TGTGCCAGCAGCTTAGTCGGACAGGGGCCCTACGAGCAGTACTTC.

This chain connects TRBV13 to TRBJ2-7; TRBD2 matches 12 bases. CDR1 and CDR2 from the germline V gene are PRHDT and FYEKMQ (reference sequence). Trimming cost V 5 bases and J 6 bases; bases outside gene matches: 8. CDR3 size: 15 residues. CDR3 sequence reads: CASSRRGLAGSEQYF. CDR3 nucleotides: TGTGCCAGCAGCCGAAGGGGACTAGCGGGTTCCGAGCAGTACTTC. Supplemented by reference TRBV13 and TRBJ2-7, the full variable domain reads AAGVIQSPRHLIKEKRETATLKCYPIPRHDTVYWYQQGPGQDPQFLISFYEKMQSDKGSIPDRFSAQQFSDYHSELNMSSLELGDSALYFCASSRRGLAGSEQYFGPGTRLTVT.

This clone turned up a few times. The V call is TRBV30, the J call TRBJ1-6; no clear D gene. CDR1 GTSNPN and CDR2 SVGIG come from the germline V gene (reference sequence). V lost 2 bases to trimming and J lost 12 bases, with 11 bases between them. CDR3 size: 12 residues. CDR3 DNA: TGTGCCTGGAGTCGACCGGAGGAACCCCTCCACTTT. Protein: CAWSRPEEPLHF.

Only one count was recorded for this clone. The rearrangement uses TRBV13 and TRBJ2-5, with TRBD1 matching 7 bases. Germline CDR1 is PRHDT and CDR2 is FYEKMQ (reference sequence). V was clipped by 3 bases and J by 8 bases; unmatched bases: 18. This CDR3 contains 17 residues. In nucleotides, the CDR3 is TGTGCCAGCAGCTTGGAGAAGGGGGCCGCAACCCAGAGAACCCAGTACTTC. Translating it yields CASSLEKGAATQRTQYF.

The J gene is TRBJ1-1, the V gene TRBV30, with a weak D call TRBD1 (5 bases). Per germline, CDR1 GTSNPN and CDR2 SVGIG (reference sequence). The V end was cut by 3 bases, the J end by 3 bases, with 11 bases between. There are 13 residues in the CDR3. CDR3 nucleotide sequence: TGTGCCTGGAGGGGGCTGGCGGACACTGAAGCTTTCTTT. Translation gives CAWRGLADTEAFF.

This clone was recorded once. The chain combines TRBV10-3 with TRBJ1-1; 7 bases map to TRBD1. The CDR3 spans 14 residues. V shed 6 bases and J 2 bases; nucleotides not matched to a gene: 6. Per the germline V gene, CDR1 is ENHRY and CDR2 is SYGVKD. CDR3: CAISQRDRNTEAFF. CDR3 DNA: TGTGCCATCAGCCAGAGGGACAGAAACACTGAAGCTTTCTTT.

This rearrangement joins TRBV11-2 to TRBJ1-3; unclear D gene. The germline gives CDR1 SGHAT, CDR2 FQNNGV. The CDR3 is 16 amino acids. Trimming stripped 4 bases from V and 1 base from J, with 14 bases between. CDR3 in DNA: TGTGCCAGCAGCTGGACCGATGCGGGTTCTGGAAACACCATATATTTT. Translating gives CASSWTDAGSGNTIYF.

The chain's CDR3 is CASSFSGQKGGTEAFF. CDR3 sequence (DNA): TGTGCCAGCAGCTTTTCTGGACAGAAAGGCGGCACTGAAGCTTTCTTT. The gene calls are TRBV7-8 and TRBJ1-1; perhaps TRBD1 as D (6 bases). V gave up 3 bases and J gave up 4 bases, with 18 bases separating them. Germline V gene data show CDR1 as SGHVS and CDR2 as FQNEAQ. The CDR3 loop spans 16 amino acids.

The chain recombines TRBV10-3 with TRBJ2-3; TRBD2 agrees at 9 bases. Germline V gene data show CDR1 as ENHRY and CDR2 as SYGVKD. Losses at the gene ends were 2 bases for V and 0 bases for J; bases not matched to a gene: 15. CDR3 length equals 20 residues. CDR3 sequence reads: CAISEPPSGDLLASTDTQYF. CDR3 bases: TGTGCCATCAGTGAGCCGCCTAGCGGGGACCTCCTAGCTAGCACAGATACGCAGTATTTT.

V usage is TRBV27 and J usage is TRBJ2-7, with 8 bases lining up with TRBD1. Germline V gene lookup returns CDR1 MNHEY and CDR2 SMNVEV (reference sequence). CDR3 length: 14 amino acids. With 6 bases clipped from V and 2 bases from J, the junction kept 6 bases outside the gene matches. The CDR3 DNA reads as TGTGCCAGCAGCTTAGGACAGGGACCCTACGAGCAGTACTTC. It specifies CASSLGQGPYEQYF.

This CDR3 is CASSIDPDGRNTGELFF. The CDR3 region has the DNA TGTGCCAGTAGTATAGACCCCGATGGGAGGAACACCGGGGAGCTGTTTTTT. The genes are TRBV19 and TRBJ2-2, with D possibly TRBD2 on 5 matching bases. This CDR3 is 17 amino acids long. V was clipped by 0 bases and J by 1 base, with 12 bases between them. Germline lookup yields CDR1 LNHDA and CDR2 SQIVND (reference sequence).

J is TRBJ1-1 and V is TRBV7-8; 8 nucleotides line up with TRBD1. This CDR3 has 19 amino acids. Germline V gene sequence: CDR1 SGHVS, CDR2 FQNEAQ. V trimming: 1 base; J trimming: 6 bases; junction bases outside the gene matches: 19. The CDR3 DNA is TGTGCCAGCAGCTTAGGTCTACAGGGGGTTTGGGGGAGTAACGCTGAAGCTTTCTTT. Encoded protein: CASSLGLQGVWGSNAEAFF.

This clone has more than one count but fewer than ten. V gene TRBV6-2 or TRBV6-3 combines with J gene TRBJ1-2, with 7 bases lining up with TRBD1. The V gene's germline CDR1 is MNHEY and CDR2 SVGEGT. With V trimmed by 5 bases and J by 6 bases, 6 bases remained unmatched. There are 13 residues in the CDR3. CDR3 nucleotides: TGTGCCAGCAGTACGACAGGGCGGAATGGCTACACCTTC. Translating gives CASSTTGRNGYTF.

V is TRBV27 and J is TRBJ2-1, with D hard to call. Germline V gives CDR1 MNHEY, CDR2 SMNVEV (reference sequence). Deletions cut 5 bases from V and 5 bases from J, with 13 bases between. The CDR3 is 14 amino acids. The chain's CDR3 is CASSQVTFNNEQFF. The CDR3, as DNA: TGTGCCAGCAGTCAGGTCACTTTCAACAATGAGCAGTTCTTC.

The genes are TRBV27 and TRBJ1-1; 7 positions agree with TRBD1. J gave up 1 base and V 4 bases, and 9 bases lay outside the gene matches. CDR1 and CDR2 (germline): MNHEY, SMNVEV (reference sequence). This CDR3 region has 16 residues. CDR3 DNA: TGTGCCAGCAGTTCGCCTAGGACAGGCGGGAACACTGAAGCTTTCTTT. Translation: CASSSPRTGGNTEAFF.

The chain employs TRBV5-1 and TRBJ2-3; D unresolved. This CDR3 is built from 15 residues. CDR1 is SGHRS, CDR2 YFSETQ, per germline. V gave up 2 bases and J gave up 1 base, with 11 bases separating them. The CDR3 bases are TGCGCCAGCAGCTTCAGTCAGAGCGGCACAGATACGCAGTATTTT. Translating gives CASSFSQSGTDTQYF.

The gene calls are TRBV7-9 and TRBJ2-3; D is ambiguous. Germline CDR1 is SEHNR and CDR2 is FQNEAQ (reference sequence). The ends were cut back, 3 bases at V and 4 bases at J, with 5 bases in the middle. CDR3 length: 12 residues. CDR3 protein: CASSFVADTQYF. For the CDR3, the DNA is TGTGCCAGCAGCTTTGTAGCAGATACGCAGTATTTT. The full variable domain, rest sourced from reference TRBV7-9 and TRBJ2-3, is DTGVSQNPRHKITKRGQNVTFRCDPISEHNRLYWYRQTLGQGPEFLTYFQNEAQLEKSRLLSDRFSAERPKGSFSTLEIQRTEQGDSAMYLCASSFVADTQYFGPGTRLTVL.

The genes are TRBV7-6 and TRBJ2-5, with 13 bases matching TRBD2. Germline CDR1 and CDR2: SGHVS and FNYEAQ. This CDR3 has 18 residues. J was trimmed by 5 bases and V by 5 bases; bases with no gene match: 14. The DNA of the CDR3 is TGTGCCAGCAGCAACATAGTCTCGACTAGCGGGGGGCTGGAGACCCAGTACTTC. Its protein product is CASSNIVSTSGGLETQYF.

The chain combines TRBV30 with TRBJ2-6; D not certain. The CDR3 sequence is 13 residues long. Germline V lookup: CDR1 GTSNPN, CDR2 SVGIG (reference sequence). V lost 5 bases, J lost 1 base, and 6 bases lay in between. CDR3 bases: TGTGCCTGGGGAATATCTGGGGCCAACGTCCTGACTTTC. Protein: CAWGISGANVLTF. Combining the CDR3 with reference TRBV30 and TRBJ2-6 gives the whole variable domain SQTIHQWPATLVQPVGSPLSLECTVEGTSNPNLYWYRQAAGRGLQLLFYSVGIGQISSEVPQNLSASRPQDRQFILSSKKLLLSDSGFYLCAWGISGANVLTFGAGSRLTVL.

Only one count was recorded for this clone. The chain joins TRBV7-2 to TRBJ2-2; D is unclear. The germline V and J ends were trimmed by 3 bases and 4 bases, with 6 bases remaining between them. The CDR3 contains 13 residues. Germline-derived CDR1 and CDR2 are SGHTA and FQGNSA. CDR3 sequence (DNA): TGTGCCAGCAGCTTGTCCCGCACCGGGGAGCTGTTTTTT. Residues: CASSLSRTGELFF.

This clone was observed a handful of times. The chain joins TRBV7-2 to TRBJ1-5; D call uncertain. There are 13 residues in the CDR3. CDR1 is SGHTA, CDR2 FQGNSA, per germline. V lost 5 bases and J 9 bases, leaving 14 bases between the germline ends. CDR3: CASSQNGGGPQHF. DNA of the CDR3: TGTGCCAGCAGCCAAAACGGCGGCGGGCCCCAGCATTTT.

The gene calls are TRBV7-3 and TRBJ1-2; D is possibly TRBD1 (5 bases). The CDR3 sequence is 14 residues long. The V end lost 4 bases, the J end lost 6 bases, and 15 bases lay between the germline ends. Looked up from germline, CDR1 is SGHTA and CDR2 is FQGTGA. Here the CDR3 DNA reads TGTGCCAGCAGCTCCACCGGAGGGGTCGATGGCTACACCTTC. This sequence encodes CASSSTGGVDGYTF.

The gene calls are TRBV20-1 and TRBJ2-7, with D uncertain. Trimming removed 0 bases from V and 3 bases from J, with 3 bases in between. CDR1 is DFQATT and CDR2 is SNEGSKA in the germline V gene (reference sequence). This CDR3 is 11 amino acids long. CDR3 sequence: CSARDYYEQYF. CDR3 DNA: TGCAGTGCTAGAGACTACTACGAGCAGTACTTC.

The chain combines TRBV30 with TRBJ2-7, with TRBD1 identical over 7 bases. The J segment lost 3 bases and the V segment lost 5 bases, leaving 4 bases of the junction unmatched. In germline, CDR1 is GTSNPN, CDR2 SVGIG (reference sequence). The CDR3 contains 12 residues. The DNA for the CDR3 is TGTGCCTGGGGGACAGTAAACTACGAGCAGTACTTC. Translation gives CAWGTVNYEQYF.

The CDR3 DNA reads as TGTGCCAGCAGCCAAGAATTCTTGTGGCCCCAGCATTTT. It translates to CASSQEFLWPQHF. This chain links TRBV4-2 with TRBJ1-5; D unclear. The CDR3 loop spans 13 amino acids. Germline loops: CDR1 LGHNA, CDR2 YNFKEQ. V was pared by 0 bases and J by 9 bases, with 9 bases between.

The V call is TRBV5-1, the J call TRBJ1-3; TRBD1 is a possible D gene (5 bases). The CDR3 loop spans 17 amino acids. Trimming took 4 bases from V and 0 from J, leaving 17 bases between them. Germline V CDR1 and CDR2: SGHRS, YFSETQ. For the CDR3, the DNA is TGCGCCAGCAGCGACCCCGGGACCGGGAGCTCTGGAAACACCATATATTTT. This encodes CASSDPGTGSSGNTIYF.

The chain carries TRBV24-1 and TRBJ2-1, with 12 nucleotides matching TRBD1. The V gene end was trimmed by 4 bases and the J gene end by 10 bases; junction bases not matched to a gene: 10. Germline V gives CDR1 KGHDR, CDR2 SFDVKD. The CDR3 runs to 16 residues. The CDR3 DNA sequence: TGTGCCACCAGTGACGGGACAGGGGGCCCCTTGGGGGAGCAGTTCTTC. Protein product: CATSDGTGGPLGEQFF.

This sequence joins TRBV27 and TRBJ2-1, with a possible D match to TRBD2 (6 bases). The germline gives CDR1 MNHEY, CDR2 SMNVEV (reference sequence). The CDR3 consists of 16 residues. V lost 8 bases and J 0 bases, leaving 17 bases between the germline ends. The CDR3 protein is CASGSGTAGSYNEQFF. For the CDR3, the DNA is TGTGCCAGCGGTAGCGGAACAGCGGGCTCCTACAATGAGCAGTTCTTC.